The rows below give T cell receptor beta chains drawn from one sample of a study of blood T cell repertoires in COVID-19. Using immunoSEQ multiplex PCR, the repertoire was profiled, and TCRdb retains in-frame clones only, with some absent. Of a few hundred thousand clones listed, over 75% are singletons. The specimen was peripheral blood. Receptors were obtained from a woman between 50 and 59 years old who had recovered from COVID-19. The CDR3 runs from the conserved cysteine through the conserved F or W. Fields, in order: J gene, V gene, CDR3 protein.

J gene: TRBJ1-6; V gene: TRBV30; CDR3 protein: CAWVRDRGSPLHF
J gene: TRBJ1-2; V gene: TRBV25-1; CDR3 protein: CASSEYIEGAEGYTF
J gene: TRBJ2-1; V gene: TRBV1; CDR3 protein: CTSSQGTSGSNNEQFF
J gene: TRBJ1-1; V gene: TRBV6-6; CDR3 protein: CASGQGRLPAFF
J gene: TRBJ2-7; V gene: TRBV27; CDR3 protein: CASSQDRDFPYEQYF
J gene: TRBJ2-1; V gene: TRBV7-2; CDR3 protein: CASSFQDYSYNEQFF
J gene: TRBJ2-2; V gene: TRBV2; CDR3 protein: CASHFRSAGELFF
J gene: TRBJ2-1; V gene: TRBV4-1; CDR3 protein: CASSPLGVYNEQFF
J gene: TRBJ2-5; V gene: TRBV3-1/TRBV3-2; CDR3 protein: CASSQDLQETQYF
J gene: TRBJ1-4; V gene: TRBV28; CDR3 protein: CASSLLGSATENEKLFF
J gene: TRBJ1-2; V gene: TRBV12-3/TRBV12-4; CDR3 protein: CASSNTGIGYTF
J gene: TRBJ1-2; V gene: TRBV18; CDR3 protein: CASSTTGEYGYTF
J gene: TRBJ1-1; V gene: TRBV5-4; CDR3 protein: CASSMDRGNTEAFF
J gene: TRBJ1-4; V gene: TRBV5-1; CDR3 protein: CASSLNGGIGEKLFF
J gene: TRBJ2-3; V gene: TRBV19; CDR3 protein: CASSTVAQGTDTQYF
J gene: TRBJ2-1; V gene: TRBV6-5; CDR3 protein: CASSGAGGNEQFF
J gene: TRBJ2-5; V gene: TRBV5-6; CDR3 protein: CASSLSYQETQYF
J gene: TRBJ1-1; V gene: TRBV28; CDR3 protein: CASTRSRILGQRKAFF
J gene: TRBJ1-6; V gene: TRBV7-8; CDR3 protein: CASSRDMDREKSLHF
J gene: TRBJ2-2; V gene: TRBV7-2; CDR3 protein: CASSKGTSGNTGELFF
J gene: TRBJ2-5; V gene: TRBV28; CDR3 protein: CASGGGLARKETQYF
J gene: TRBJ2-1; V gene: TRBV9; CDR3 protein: CASSPLLATSGGDEQFF
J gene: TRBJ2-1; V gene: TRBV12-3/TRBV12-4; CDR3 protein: CASSQTSREQFF
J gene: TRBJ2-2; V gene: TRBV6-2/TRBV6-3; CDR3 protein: CASSSSGFTGELFF
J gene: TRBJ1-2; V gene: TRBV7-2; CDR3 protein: CASSLVDIYGYTF
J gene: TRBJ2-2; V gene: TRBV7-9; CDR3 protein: CASSRSRGSNTGELFF
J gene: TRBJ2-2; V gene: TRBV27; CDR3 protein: CASCRDRGSGELFF
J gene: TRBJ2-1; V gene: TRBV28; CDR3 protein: CASSIHSGGNNEQFF
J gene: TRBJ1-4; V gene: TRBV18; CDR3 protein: CASSPTGRSSNEKLFF
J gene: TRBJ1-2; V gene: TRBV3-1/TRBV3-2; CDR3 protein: CASSQGQGVYYGYTF
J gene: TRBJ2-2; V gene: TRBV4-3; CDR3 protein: CASSQDPRTGELFF
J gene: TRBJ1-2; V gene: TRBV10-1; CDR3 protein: CASSESGAPTGYTF
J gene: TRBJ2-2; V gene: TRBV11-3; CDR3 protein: CASSGTRGSGELFF
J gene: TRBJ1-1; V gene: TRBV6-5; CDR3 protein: CASTQDRVGTEAFF
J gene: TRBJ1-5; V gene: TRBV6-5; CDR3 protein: CASILQGRGPQHF
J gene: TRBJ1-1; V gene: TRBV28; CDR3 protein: CASSSDWRANTEAFF
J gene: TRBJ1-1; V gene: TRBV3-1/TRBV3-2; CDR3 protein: CASSPLGLTGGGTEAFF
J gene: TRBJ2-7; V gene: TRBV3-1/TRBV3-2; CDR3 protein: CASSQEVRGYEQYF
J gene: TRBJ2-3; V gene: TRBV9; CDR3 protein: CASSVGLAGGTDTQYF
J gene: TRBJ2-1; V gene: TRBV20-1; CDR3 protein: CSASRQGLHNEQFF
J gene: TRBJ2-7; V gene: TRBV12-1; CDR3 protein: CASSPQTGPTTLGDEQYF
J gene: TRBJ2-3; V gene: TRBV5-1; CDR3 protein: CASSVLAGDTQYF